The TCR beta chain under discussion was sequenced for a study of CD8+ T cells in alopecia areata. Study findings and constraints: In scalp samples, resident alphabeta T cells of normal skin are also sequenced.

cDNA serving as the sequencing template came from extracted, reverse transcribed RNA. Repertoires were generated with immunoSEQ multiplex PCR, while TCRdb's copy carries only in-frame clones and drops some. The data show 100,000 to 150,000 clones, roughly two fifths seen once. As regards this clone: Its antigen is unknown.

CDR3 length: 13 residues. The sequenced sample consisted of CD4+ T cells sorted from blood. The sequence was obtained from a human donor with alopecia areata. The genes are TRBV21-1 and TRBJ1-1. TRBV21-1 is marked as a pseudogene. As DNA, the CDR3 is TGTGCCAACCCACCGGACGGCAACAATGAAGCTTTCTTT. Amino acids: CANPPDGNNEAFF.